This TCR beta chain comes out of a study of T cell responses to AZD1222 COVID-19 vaccine (TCRdb year 2021). Notes on the research overall: A total of around 240 trial participants underwent TCR sequencing, of whom roughly 210 received two doses of AZD1222 and some 26 received two doses of the MenACWY control vaccine. Trial participants were enrolled by age into 18-55, 56-69 and 70-plus year subgroups, with around 140, 26 and 57 TCR-sequenced participants respectively.

What the time point label conveys for this sample: baseline before first vaccination. Explained via the paper, the treatment or condition label denotes: meningococcal conjugate vaccine given as trial control. The vaccinee samples were drawn from two UK trials, COV001 and COV002, one of which was a single-blind randomized controlled phase 2/3 trial testing AZD1222 (ChAdOx1 nCoV-19) in healthy adults. For TCRbeta chain sequencing, PBMC samples from trial participants were taken at day 0 and at day 28 after the second dose. The full study reports these points: Vaccine-associated CD4 TCRs spanned the whole spike protein, with dominant responses in regions 160-218 and 743-854. In the small 56-69-year group, the increase in depth fell short of significance, most likely because of low power. Epitopes outside the regions mutated in the B.1.351 and B.1.1.7 variants were reportedly recognized by nearly half of the unique spike-specific TCRs. No day 14 peak-response samples were available, so repertoires were characterized only after the peak T cell response. Participants were mostly white British, with more females than males. The authors suggested clonal diversity may have been underestimated. Conclusions about previously exposed vaccinees were limited because only six AZD1222 recipients were SARS-CoV-2 seropositive at baseline. After two AZD1222 doses, spike-specific TCR breadth and depth were significantly higher than at day 0 and than in MenACWY recipients.

V gives up 2 bases and J gives up 1 base, and the segment between their germline ends measures 9 bases. CDR1 SGHRS and CDR2 YFSETQ are derived from the germline V gene. The CDR3, from cysteine to phenylalanine, totals 14 residues. Only the CDR3 part of the read is kept: 42 bases, read in frame from the first base. This clone was counted between two and nine times. Its antigen is still unknown. Base quality data are lacking; no much larger clone is found one base away. The CDR3 regions of human TCRbeta chains were analyzed by immunosequencing. The paper's data handling went like this. TCRs in the repertoires were matched against a reference library of SARS-CoV-2-specific TCRs that had been generated with the MIRA antigen-specificity platform. Breadth was defined as the fraction of unique TCRs that were SARS-CoV-2-associated. Depth was defined as the fraction of total T cells that were SARS-CoV-2-associated. Using the MIRA data, each spike-specific TCR was assigned both to the spike region to which the TCR was reactive and to a CD4 or CD8 class. Log10-transformed breadth and depth values were compared by one-way ANOVA with Sidak's multiple comparisons tests. Imported from immuneACCESS, the table was reduced by TCRdb to in-frame sequences with V and J called. These copies leave out some clones; in studies compared against another copy, an unresolved V gene accounts for under half, and the cause of the remainder is not known. The V and J calls and clone size were taken over from that table, and D and trimming were inferred from the DNA. This sample has about 120,000 clones in its table, and roughly 85% of those were observed once. Around 20% of the sample lies in the top ten.

Here the chain combines TRBV5-1 and TRBJ2-5; the D gene is possibly TRBD1 or TRBD2, each agreeing over 5 bases. The sample consisted of peripheral blood, taken on day 0 of MenACWY control vaccination. The sequence derives from an adult in good health. CDR3 region: CASSFGGLQETQYF. The base sequence is TGCGCCAGCAGCTTTGGGGGTCTCCAAGAGACCCAGTACTTC.